This is a list of T cell receptor beta chains from one sample in a study of T cells in localized non-small cell lung cancer. Only in-frame clones appear in the TCRdb table, and some are missing; sequencing was by immunoSEQ multiplex PCR. The data hold approximately 30,000 clones, with around 93% observed a single time. The sample in question was peripheral blood mononuclear cells, obtained before any cancer treatment. The receptors were sampled from an older female donor with stage II lung adenocarcinoma. CDR3s include the opening cysteine and the closing phenylalanine or tryptophan. A D gene is named only where the DNA matches it firmly. Clone size appears in some rows only: once, few, many, or a class for an expanded clone.

clone size,CDR3 length,D gene,J gene,V gene,CDR3 DNA,CDR3 protein
.,15,TRBD1,TRBJ2-2,TRBV5-1,TGCGCCAGCAGCAAGACAGGGGCCGGTGGCGGGGAGCTGTTTTTT,CASSKTGAGGGELFF
.,16,.,TRBJ1-5,TRBV7-2,TGTGCCAGCAGCTTATCGTCGACAGGTTACAATCAGCCCCAGCATTTT,CASSLSSTGYNQPQHF
.,11,TRBD2,TRBJ2-5,TRBV29-1,TGCAGCGCCCGGGAGGGTGAGACCCAGTACTTC,CSAREGETQYF
.,16,TRBD1,TRBJ1-4,TRBV28,TGTGCCAGCACCCCGGGGACTTCAGGGGGTCGTATGGGACTGTTTTTT,CASTPGTSGGRMGLFF
.,14,.,TRBJ1-2,TRBV7-9,TGTGCCAGCAGTCAAGGGATGGTCGGTTATGGCTACACCTTC,CASSQGMVGYGYTF
.,13,.,TRBJ2-7,TRBV10-1,TGCGCCAGCAGTGGGTCCGGATACTACGAGCAGTACTTC,CASSGSGYYEQYF
.,13,.,TRBJ1-4,TRBV19,TGTGCCAGTAGTATTTGGGTTAACGAAAAACTGTTTTTT,CASSIWVNEKLFF
.,13,.,TRBJ2-7,TRBV27,TGTGCCAGCAGTTTCTCTTCATCCTACGAGCAGTACTTC,CASSFSSSYEQYF
.,17,.,TRBJ1-2,TRBV28,TGTGCCAGCAGTTTAACTGGGGGTTCCACCTCTAACTATGGCTACACCTTC,CASSLTGGSTSNYGYTF
.,18,TRBD2,TRBJ2-5,TRBV4-1,TGCGCCAGCAGCCAAGATCCAGCTAGCGGGATTGGGGGGGAGACCCAGTACTTC,CASSQDPASGIGGETQYF
.,15,.,TRBJ2-7,TRBV6-1,TGTGCCAGCAGTGAAGCGGACAAACTCTCCTACGAGCAGTACTTC,CASSEADKLSYEQYF
.,14,.,TRBJ2-1,TRBV7-9,TGTGCCAGCAGCCGCGCAATGCTCCATAATGAGCAGTTCTTC,CASSRAMLHNEQFF
once,13,.,TRBJ1-4,TRBV6-5,TGTGCCAGCAGGGCTTCGCGGGGTGAAAAACTGTTTTTT,CASRASRGEKLFF
.,17,TRBD2,TRBJ2-7,TRBV4-3,TGCGCCAGCAGCCAGGTGAGAATGGGACTAGCGAATTACGAGCAGTACTTC,CASSQVRMGLANYEQYF
.,14,.,TRBJ1-1,TRBV7-2,TGTGCCAGCAGCTTATCGGCCGGAAGCACTGAAGCTTTCTTT,CASSLSAGSTEAFF
.,13,.,TRBJ1-6,TRBV30,TGTGCCTGGGGGGAACAGATGAATTCACCCCTCCACTTT,CAWGEQMNSPLHF
.,15,.,TRBJ1-2,TRBV7-2,TGTGCCAGCTCCCGGTCAACCGGAGCTAACTATGGCTACACCTTC,CASSRSTGANYGYTF
.,18,TRBD1,TRBJ1-4,TRBV4-2,TGTGCCAGCAGTCCAAGCTCTTCATCAGGGGGCTGGGATGAAAAACTGTTTTTT,CASSPSSSSGGWDEKLFF
.,15,TRBD1,TRBJ1-4,TRBV5-1,TGCGCCAGCAGCTCACCGGGGACCCCAGGGGGAAAACTGTTTTTT,CASSSPGTPGGKLFF
.,12,.,TRBJ1-2,TRBV28,TGTGCCAGCAGTCTAGAAAACTATGGCTACACCTTC,CASSLENYGYTF
.,12,.,TRBJ1-1,TRBV30,TGTGCCTGGAGTCTCCTGCTCGCTGAGGCTTTCTTT,CAWSLLLAEAFF
.,14,.,TRBJ1-2,TRBV19,TGTGCCAGTAGTGTTCAGCAGGGGAGGTATGGCTACACCTTC,CASSVQQGRYGYTF
once,15,TRBD1,TRBJ2-7,TRBV27,TGTGCCAGCACTCGAACCGGACAGGGCTCATACGAGCAGTACTTC,CASTRTGQGSYEQYF
.,14,.,TRBJ2-2,TRBV19,TGTGCCAGTAGTATCTTTGGGGTCGCCGGGGAGCTGTTTTTT,CASSIFGVAGELFF
.,14,TRBD2,TRBJ2-1,TRBV19,TGTGCCAGTATTACTAGCGGGGGGCGCGGTGAGCAGTTCTTC,CASITSGGRGEQFF
.,13,TRBD1,TRBJ1-2,TRBV27,TGTGCCAGCAGTACCGGGACAGGGGGTGGCTACACCTTC,CASSTGTGGGYTF
.,12,TRBD1,TRBJ2-1,TRBV29-1,TGCAGCGTTGACCTCGACAGGGAAGGGCAGTTCTTC,CSVDLDREGQFF
.,14,.,TRBJ1-6,TRBV30,TGTGCCTGGAGTGCCGGGGCTTTTCGATCACCCCTCCACTTT,CAWSAGAFRSPLHF
.,15,.,TRBJ2-1,TRBV7-3,TGTGCCAGCAGCTTAACGGGGCACCGGCTAAGGGGGCAGTTCTTC,CASSLTGHRLRGQFF
.,13,.,TRBJ1-5,TRBV19,TGTGCCACAAACCGGGACATTGATCAGCCCCAGCATTTT,CATNRDIDQPQHF
.,12,.,TRBJ1-3,TRBV2,TGTGCCAGCGGGACCCTGGGAAACACCATATATTTT,CASGTLGNTIYF
.,16,.,TRBJ1-3,TRBV30,TGTGCCTGGAGCTTACAGTTGGGGGTCGCCCGAAACACCATATATTTT,CAWSLQLGVARNTIYF
.,14,.,TRBJ1-1,TRBV7-6,TGTGCCAGCAGCTTAGGGCGGACGAACACTGAAGCTTTCTTT,CASSLGRTNTEAFF
.,13,.,TRBJ2-2,TRBV5-1,TGCGCCAGCAGCGAACAGGGAACCGGGGAGCTGTTTTTT,CASSEQGTGELFF
.,15,TRBD1,TRBJ1-4,TRBV5-4,TGTGCCAGCAGCTCAGGGGGCTTGACTAATGAAAAACTGTTTTTT,CASSSGGLTNEKLFF
once,14,.,TRBJ1-1,TRBV19,TGTGCCAGTAGTATAGACACTATGAACACTGAAGCTTTCTTT,CASSIDTMNTEAFF
.,15,.,TRBJ2-2,TRBV9,TGTGCCAGCAGCGTAGACAGGGAGAACACCGGGGAGCTGTTTTTT,CASSVDRENTGELFF
.,16,.,TRBJ1-1,TRBV30,TGTGCCTGGATCGGCAGGGGAGGTTTCATCACCACTGAAGCTTTCTTT,CAWIGRGGFITTEAFF
once,12,.,TRBJ1-1,TRBV28,TGTGCCAGCAGTTTACGGGCAGGGGAAGCTTTCTTT,CASSLRAGEAFF
.,17,.,TRBJ2-3,TRBV4-3,TGCGCCAGCAGCCAAGTAGCTTTCGGGGGGCGCCGAAATACGCAGTATTTT,CASSQVAFGGRRNTQYF
.,14,.,TRBJ2-1,TRBV5-1,TGCGCCAGCGACCGGGAGCCCCCGGGCAATGAGCAGTTCTTC,CASDREPPGNEQFF
.,10,.,TRBJ2-3,TRBV29-1,TGCAGCGTTGAAGTGGCCTCACGTTATTTT,CSVEVASRYF
.,14,.,TRBJ1-2,TRBV28,TGTGCCAGCAGCCTAACGGGTGGGGGTCTTGGCTACACCTTC,CASSLTGGGLGYTF
.,13,TRBD1,TRBJ2-7,TRBV30,TGTGCCTGGAGCCCGAAACAGGGGTGGGAGCAGTACTTC,CAWSPKQGWEQYF
.,15,.,TRBJ1-1,TRBV7-9,TGTGCCAGCAGCTTAGCGACAGGAATGAACACTGAAGCTTTCTTT,CASSLATGMNTEAFF
.,13,TRBD2,TRBJ2-5,TRBV29-1,TGCAGCGCCCATGGGACTAGAGGAGAGACCCAGTACTTC,CSAHGTRGETQYF
.,15,TRBD1,TRBJ2-7,TRBV30,TGTGCCTGGAGTCCTGCCAGGGGGCGCACCCACGAGCAGTACTTC,CAWSPARGRTHEQYF
.,16,TRBD2,TRBJ2-1,TRBV4-2,TGTGCCAGCAGCCAAGATGGCGGGGGGGCAGTGAATGAGCAGTTCTTC,CASSQDGGGAVNEQFF
.,14,.,TRBJ2-7,TRBV5-5,TGTGCCAGCAGCTTGGGGCCGATGACCTACGAGCAGTACTTC,CASSLGPMTYEQYF
.,16,TRBD2,TRBJ2-2,TRBV7-7,TGTGCCAGCAGCCGCGAAGCGGGGACGAACACCGGGGAGCTGTTTTTT,CASSREAGTNTGELFF
.,16,.,TRBJ1-3,TRBV4-3,TGCGCCAGCAGCCAAGATCGATTTACAGCTAGAAACACCATATATTTT,CASSQDRFTARNTIYF
once,15,.,TRBJ2-1,TRBV18,TGTGCCAGCTCACCCGGGACTTACGCCTACAATGAGCAGTTCTTC,CASSPGTYAYNEQFF
.,11,.,TRBJ2-1,TRBV5-1,TGCGCCAGCAGCCCCAATCGGGAGCAGTTCTTC,CASSPNREQFF
.,10,.,TRBJ2-5,TRBV25-1,TGTGCCAGCAGTGATGAGACCCAGTACTTC,CASSDETQYF
once,13,.,TRBJ2-7,TRBV5-1,TGCGCCAGCAGCCCCCGGACAGCCTACGAGCAGTACTTC,CASSPRTAYEQYF